These 26 T cell receptor beta chains share one sample of origin, sequenced in a study of blood T cell repertoires in COVID-19. Sequenced by immunoSEQ multiplex PCR; TCRdb stores in-frame clones only, minus some. This sample has roughly 42,000 clones, with roughly 87% found just once. Sequencing was performed on peripheral blood. These receptors all stem from a human donor in a cohort sampled during active COVID-19.

As for this clone: At one of its ends the junction is not consistent with the germline gene, which may arise from a read error. The gene calls are TRBV5-6 and TRBJ2-1; TRBD1 matches at 11 bases. CDR3 length: 13 amino acids. Germline CDR1 reads SGHDT; CDR2 reads YYEEEE. This CDR3 is CASSLGTGGRWIF. CDR3 bases: TGTGCCAGCAGCCTTGGGACAGGGGGAAGGTGGATCTTC.

The chain combines TRBV20-1 with TRBJ2-7; D unclear. CDR1 and CDR2 from the germline V gene are DFQATT and SNEGSKA (reference sequence). This CDR3 has 11 residues. The V end was cut by 6 bases, the J end by 3 bases, with 9 bases between. For the CDR3, the DNA is TGCAGTGCCGACGCGGACTACGAGCAGTACTTC. This codes for CSADADYEQYF.

The chain uses TRBV7-2 and TRBJ1-5; no definite D call. The CDR3 contains 14 residues. V shed 5 bases and J shed 2 bases, with 10 bases lying between them. CDR1 and CDR2 (germline): SGHTA, FQGNSA. This CDR3 is CASSADGGNQPQHF. The CDR3 DNA reads as TGTGCCAGCAGCGCGGACGGGGGCAATCAGCCCCAGCATTTT.

This chain connects TRBV5-1 to TRBJ2-1; 14 positions agree with TRBD2. The germline gives CDR1 SGHRS, CDR2 YFSETQ. This CDR3 is 18 amino acids long. Germline trimming cut 0 bases from V and 7 bases from J; bases unmatched to any gene: 9. CDR3 amino acids: CASSLGTSGRRIQNEQFF. The CDR3 nucleotides read TGCGCCAGCAGCTTGGGGACTAGCGGGAGGCGGATTCAGAATGAGCAGTTCTTC.

The gene calls are TRBV7-9 and TRBJ1-1, with D unresolved. V shed 1 base and J shed 1 base, with 10 bases lying between them. This CDR3 spans 15 amino acids. CDR1 is SEHNR and CDR2 is FQNEAQ in the germline V gene (reference sequence). The CDR3 nucleotides read TGTGCCAGCAGCTTAGTTTCAGGAAGGAACACTGAAGCTTTCTTT. As protein: CASSLVSGRNTEAFF.

The chain uses TRBV7-8 and TRBJ2-7; no clear D gene. V was pared by 1 base and J by 9 bases, with 7 bases between. CDR1 and CDR2 (germline): SGHVS, FQNEAQ. CDR3 length: 11 amino acids. CDR3 sequence: CASSLGLLQYF. CDR3 DNA sequence: TGTGCCAGCAGCTTAGGACTTTTGCAGTACTTC.

The J gene is TRBJ2-7, the V gene TRBV12-5, with 7 bases that match TRBD2. CDR1 is LGHNT, CDR2 FRNRAP, per germline. Trimming took 6 bases from V and 0 from J; bases not matched to a gene: 2. The CDR3 length is 13 residues. CDR3 in amino acids: CASGGGSSYEQYF. The CDR3 coding sequence is TGTGCTAGTGGGGGCGGGAGCTCCTACGAGCAGTACTTC.

This rearrangement joins TRBV7-2 to TRBJ1-2, with 10 bases lining up with TRBD1. The V segment lost 4 bases and the J segment 5 bases; nucleotides outside the gene matches: 4. The CDR3 covers 14 residues. Germline V CDR1 and CDR2: SGHTA, FQGNSA. For the CDR3, the DNA is TGTGCCAGCAGCTCGGACAGGGGGATGTATGGCTACACCTTC. Its protein is CASSSDRGMYGYTF.

The chain employs TRBV3-1 (or the pseudogene TRBV3-2) and TRBJ1-1, with D possibly TRBD1 on 6 matching bases. The V end lost 1 base, the J end lost 6 bases, and 9 bases lay between the germline ends. Germline CDR1 is LGHDT and CDR2 is YNNKEL (reference sequence). This CDR3 has 13 residues. The CDR3 reads CASSQGAGAEAFF. DNA for the CDR3: TGTGCCAGCAGCCAAGGGGCAGGGGCTGAAGCTTTCTTT.

V and J are TRBV4-2 and TRBJ2-3; maybe TRBD2 (5 bases). Trimming took off 2 bases at V and 3 bases at J, with 15 bases between the two ends. Looked up from germline, CDR1 is LGHNA and CDR2 is YNFKEQ. This CDR3 has 16 amino acids. The CDR3 region is CASSQRYSGGTDTQYF. The CDR3 coding sequence is TGTGCCAGCAGCCAACGGTACTCGGGCGGGACAGATACGCAGTATTTT.

The chain is built from TRBV2 and TRBJ1-4, with D perhaps matching TRBD1 (6 bases). CDR1 is SNHLY, CDR2 FYNNEI, per germline. Trimming took 7 bases from V and 8 from J, leaving 17 bases between them. CDR3 length: 14 amino acids. Here the CDR3 DNA reads TGTGCCAGCAAACACAGCCCAGGGGTGGAAAAACTGTTTTTT. It translates to CASKHSPGVEKLFF.

In its sample, this clone was seen a few times. This rearrangement joins TRBV11-3 to TRBJ2-1; D is possibly TRBD2 (5 bases). Looked up from germline, CDR1 is SGHNT and CDR2 is YENEEA. The length of the CDR3 is 14 residues. Deletions cut 1 base from V and 3 bases from J, with 7 bases between. CDR3 DNA sequence: TGTGCCAGCAGCTTAGTCGGGGACTACAATGAGCAGTTCTTC. Its protein is CASSLVGDYNEQFF.

This chain links TRBV2 with TRBJ2-1, with D possibly matching TRBD1 (5 bases). Trimming cost V 3 bases and J 7 bases, with 16 bases left between them. The CDR3 runs to 15 residues. Germline CDR1 and CDR2: SNHLY and FYNNEI. The CDR3 nucleotides are TGTGCCAGCAGTGAGGGCGCAGGGTGGATAAATGAGCAGTTCTTC. It codes for CASSEGAGWINEQFF.

The chain joins TRBV5-1 to TRBJ1-5; D gene ambiguous. The V end was cut by 1 base, the J end by 7 bases, with 18 bases between. Germline V CDR1 and CDR2: SGHRS, YFSETQ. The CDR3 is 16 residues long. The chain's CDR3 is CASSLNRPGIGQPQHF. CDR3 coding DNA: TGCGCCAGCAGCTTGAACCGACCGGGGATAGGGCAGCCCCAGCATTTT. Full variable domain (remainder filled in from reference TRBV5-1 and TRBJ1-5): KAGVTQTPRYLIKTRGQQVTLSCSPISGHRSVSWYQQTPGQGLQFLFEYFSETQRNKGNFPGRFSGRQFSNSRSEMNVSTLELGDSALYLCASSLNRPGIGQPQHFGDGTRLSIL.

CDR3 protein: CASSVALPRQETQYF. The CDR3 nucleotides read TGTGCCAGCAGCGTCGCTCTCCCGAGGCAAGAGACCCAGTACTTC. The V and J genes are TRBV9 and TRBJ2-5; D gene ambiguous. This CDR3 region has 15 residues. Germline V gene data show CDR1 as SGDLS and CDR2 as YYNGEE. V gave up 2 bases and J gave up 2 bases, with 13 bases separating them.

The chain couples TRBV5-8 to TRBJ2-3; D possibly corresponds to TRBD1 (7 bases). V shed 2 bases and J shed 3 bases, with 16 bases lying between them. CDR3 length: 16 amino acids. The germline V gene encodes CDR1 SGHTS and CDR2 YDEGEE. The CDR3 sequence: CASSFLIGGQTDTQYF. For the CDR3, the DNA is TGTGCCAGCAGCTTTCTTATCGGGGGACAGACAGATACGCAGTATTTT. The variable domain in full, with the rest retrieved from reference TRBV5-8 and TRBJ2-3, is EAGVTQSPTHLIKTRGQQATLRCSPISGHTSVYWYQQALGLGLQFLLWYDEGEERNRGNFPPRFSGRQFPNYSSELNVNALELEDSALYLCASSFLIGGQTDTQYFGPGTRLTVL.

The chain couples TRBV30 to TRBJ2-7; 15 bases line up with TRBD2. J was trimmed by 4 bases and V by 1 base; bases with no gene match: 11. CDR1 GTSNPN and CDR2 SVGIG come from the germline V gene (reference sequence). The length of the CDR3 is 18 residues. The CDR3 region has the DNA TGTGCCTGGAGTGCGGCAGGACTAGCGGGAGGGCCATGGTACGAGCAGTACTTC. This sequence encodes CAWSAAGLAGGPWYEQYF.

This clone was seen only once. The rearrangement links TRBV19 to TRBJ2-1; D may be TRBD1 (6 bases). CDR3 size: 13 residues. V shed 1 base and J shed 8 bases, with 9 bases lying between them. In germline, CDR1 is LNHDA, CDR2 SQIVND (reference sequence). The CDR3 is CASSIVPGDEQFF. The CDR3 nucleotides are TGTGCCAGTAGTATAGTACCAGGGGATGAGCAGTTCTTC. Full variable domain (outside the CDR3, taken from reference TRBV19 and TRBJ2-1): DGGITQSPKYLFRKEGQNVTLSCEQNLNHDAMYWYRQDPGQGLRLIYYSQIVNDFQKGDIAEGYSVSREKKESFPLTVTSAQKNPTAFYLCASSIVPGDEQFFGPGTRLTVL.

The chain uses TRBV15 and TRBJ1-2; 8 bases line up with TRBD1. From germline, CDR1 is LNHNV and CDR2 YYDKDF (reference sequence). The CDR3 contains 16 residues. J lost 7 bases, V lost 0 bases, and 10 bases had no gene match. This chain's CDR3 is CATSRDVATGEGGYTF. The CDR3 bases are TGTGCCACCAGCAGAGATGTCGCGACAGGGGAGGGTGGCTACACCTTC.

The V call is TRBV3-1 (or the pseudogene TRBV3-2), the J call TRBJ1-5, with D perhaps matching TRBD1 (6 bases). Germline CDR1 reads LGHDT; CDR2 reads YNNKEL (reference sequence). The CDR3 has 15 amino acids. Trimming left V 0 bases short and J 7 bases short, with 13 bases between. DNA of the CDR3: TGTGCCAGCAGCCAAGAAATGGGGGCCGGACAGCCCCAGCATTTT. The encoded protein is CASSQEMGAGQPQHF.

This chain links TRBV11-2 with TRBJ2-1, with D possibly matching TRBD1 (5 bases). Trimming cost V 5 bases and J 9 bases, with 20 bases left between them. CDR1 is SGHAT and CDR2 is FQNNGV in the germline V gene. This CDR3 has 15 amino acids. DNA for the CDR3: TGTGCCAGCAGCATTCCGGTGACGAGCAGGGTTGAGCAGTTCTTC. Its protein product is CASSIPVTSRVEQFF.

This chain connects TRBV29-1 to TRBJ1-2; a weak D match, TRBD1 (6 bases). Between the trimmed V and J ends, which lost 6 bases and 2 bases, there was a span of 19 bases. The CDR3 spans 15 residues. The V gene's germline CDR1 is SQVTM and CDR2 ANQGSEA. The CDR3 is CSVAPRGGANYGYTF. The CDR3 DNA sequence: TGCAGCGTGGCCCCCCGGGGGGGGGCAAACTATGGCTACACCTTC.

The genes are TRBV7-9 and TRBJ2-3; D perhaps matches TRBD1 (6 bases). The CDR3 contains 16 residues. CDR1 is SEHNR, CDR2 FQNEAQ, per germline (reference sequence). V gave up 2 bases and J gave up 3 bases, with 15 bases separating them. This CDR3 is CASSLTTTGYTDTQYF. CDR3 coding DNA: TGTGCCAGCAGCTTAACGACTACAGGGTATACAGATACGCAGTATTTT.

The chain joins TRBV7-2 to TRBJ2-1; 7 nucleotides match TRBD2. The CDR3 totals 13 residues. Germline CDR1 SGHTA, CDR2 FQGNSA. Trimming at V came to 5 bases and at J to 8 bases, leaving 6 bases not matched to a gene. CDR3 protein: CASSIRGGDEQFF. Here the CDR3 DNA reads TGTGCCAGCAGCATTAGGGGAGGGGATGAGCAGTTCTTC.

This clone showed up just once. The chain joins TRBV4-1 to TRBJ2-3; D possibly corresponds to TRBD1 (6 bases). The CDR3 runs to 13 residues. From germline, CDR1 is MGHRA and CDR2 YSYEKL. V was shortened by 4 bases and J by 8 bases, with 13 bases between the two germline ends. The CDR3 reads CASSLSGEVTQYF. The DNA for the CDR3 is TGCGCCAGCAGCCTATCAGGGGAAGTTACGCAGTATTTT.

J is TRBJ1-6 and V is TRBV2; tentative D call: TRBD1 (5 bases). The CDR3 consists of 15 residues. Germline V gene lookup returns CDR1 SNHLY and CDR2 FYNNEI. V shed 8 bases and J shed 0 bases, with 11 bases lying between them. The CDR3: CASGAESSYNSPLHF. The CDR3 nucleotides read TGTGCCAGCGGGGCGGAGAGCTCCTATAATTCACCCCTCCACTTT.